This TCR beta chain was documented in a study of blood T cells in healthy people across ages. Primers used in a second PCR of about 6 to 11 cycles were a sample-barcoded 5' primer and a J-beta primer mix. Each CDR3 protein gets one entry after TCRdb re-called the 5' RACE reads with MiXCR. The sample carries about 670,000 distinct CDR3 sequences, 40% to 45% recorded once. Peripheral blood, about 10 milliliters per donor, was collected. Germline CDR1 LGHNT, CDR2 FRNRAP. V was cut by 6 bases and J by 2 bases, with 14 bases left in between. The CDR3 is 14 amino acids. The source material was blood. The rearrangement uses TRBV12-5 and TRBJ2-7, with D maybe TRBD1 (6 bases). The clonotype comes from a man older than 75 in good health. In DNA, the CDR3 is TGTGCTAGTGGGCACAGGGTGGGAGCCTACGAGCAGTACTTC. Protein product: CASGHRVGAYEQYF.